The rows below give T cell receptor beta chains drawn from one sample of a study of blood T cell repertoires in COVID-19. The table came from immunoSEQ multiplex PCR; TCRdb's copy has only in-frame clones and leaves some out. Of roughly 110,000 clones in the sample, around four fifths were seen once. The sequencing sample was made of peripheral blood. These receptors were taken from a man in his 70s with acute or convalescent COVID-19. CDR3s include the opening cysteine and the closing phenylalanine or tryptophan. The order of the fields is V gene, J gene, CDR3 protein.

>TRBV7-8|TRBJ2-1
CASSGAGGYNEQFF
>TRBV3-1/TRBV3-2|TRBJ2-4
CASSPGTKNIQYF
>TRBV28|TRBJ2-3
CASRSSGQGADTQYF
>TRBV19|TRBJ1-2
CASSIVGMMGYTF
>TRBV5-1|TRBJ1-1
CASSLRQGLNTEAFF
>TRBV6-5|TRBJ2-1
CASNQDVAGANEQFF
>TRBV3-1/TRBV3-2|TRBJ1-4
CASSQLQGGGEKLFF
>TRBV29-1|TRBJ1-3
CSVAGTGSNTIYF
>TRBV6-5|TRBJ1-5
CASRRTGGNNQPQHF
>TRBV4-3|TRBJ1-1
CASSQEEGARTEAFF
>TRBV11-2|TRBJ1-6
CASSLDPGSNSPLHF
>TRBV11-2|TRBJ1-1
CASSLGGEREAFF
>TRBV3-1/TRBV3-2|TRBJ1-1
CASSQSPRGTGGLNTEAFF
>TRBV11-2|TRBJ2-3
CASSLAGGGGGPDTQYF
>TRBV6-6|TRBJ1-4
CASSLLGTGNGEKLFF
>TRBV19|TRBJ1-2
CASSDGGQEVYGYTF
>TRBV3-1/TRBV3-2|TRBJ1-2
CASSQETGRLLTGYTF
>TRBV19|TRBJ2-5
CASSQSGGAVETQYF
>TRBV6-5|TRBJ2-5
CASSLFSALQETQYF
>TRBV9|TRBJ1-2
CASSLRPQSLAIYGYTF
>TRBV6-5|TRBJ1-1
CASTRGENTEAFF
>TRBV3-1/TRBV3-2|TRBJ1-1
CASSQDSGTEAFF
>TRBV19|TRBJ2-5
CASSIHSPTTGGPQETQYF
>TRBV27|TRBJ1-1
CASRPLVNTEAFF
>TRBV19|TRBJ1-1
CASSITVYTEAFF
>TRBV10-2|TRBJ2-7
CASSESGQGSPYEQYF
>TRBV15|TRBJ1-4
CATSGGWSANEKLFF
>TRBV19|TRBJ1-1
CASSQRQGDTEAFF
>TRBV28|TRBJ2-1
CASTLERGRQFF